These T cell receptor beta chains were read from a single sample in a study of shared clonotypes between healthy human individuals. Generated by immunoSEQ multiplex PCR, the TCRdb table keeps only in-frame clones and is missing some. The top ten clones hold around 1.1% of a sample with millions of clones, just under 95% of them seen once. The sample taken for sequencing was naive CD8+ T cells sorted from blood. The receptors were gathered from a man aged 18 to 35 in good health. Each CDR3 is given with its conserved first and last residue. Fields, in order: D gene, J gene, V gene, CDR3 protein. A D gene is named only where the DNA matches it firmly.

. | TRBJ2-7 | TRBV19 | CASSIGEGLRSYEQYF
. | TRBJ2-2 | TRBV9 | CASSVGFTNTGELFF
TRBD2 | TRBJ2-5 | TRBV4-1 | CASSQRLAGAGETQYF
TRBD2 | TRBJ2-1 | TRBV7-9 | CASSAGTSPEFF
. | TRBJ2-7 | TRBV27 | CASSWGAAYEQYF
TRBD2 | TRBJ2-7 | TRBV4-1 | CASSQTTPSGVHEQYF
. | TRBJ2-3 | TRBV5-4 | CASSLDVGHRTDTQYF
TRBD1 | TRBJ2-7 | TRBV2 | CASIRGTGSTYEQYF
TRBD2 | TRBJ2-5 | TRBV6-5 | CASSYSGGGGETQYF
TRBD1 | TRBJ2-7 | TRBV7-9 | CASSTPGQPYEQYF
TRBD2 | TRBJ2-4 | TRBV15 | CATSRTPGLEKNIQYF
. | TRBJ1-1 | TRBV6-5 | CASSSSMNTEAFF
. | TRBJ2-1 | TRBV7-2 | CASSLAARLGPYNEQFF
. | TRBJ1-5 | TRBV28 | CASSLDSQPQHF
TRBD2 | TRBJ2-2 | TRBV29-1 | CSVLAIYTGELFF
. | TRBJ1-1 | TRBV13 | CASSPQMNTEAFF
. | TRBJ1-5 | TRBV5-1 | CASSLGGFGNQPQHF
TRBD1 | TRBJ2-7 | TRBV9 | CASSDPGTDRKEQYF
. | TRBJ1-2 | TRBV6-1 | CASSVSTRGYTF
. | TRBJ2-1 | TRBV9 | CASSSPLAGPTNNEQFF
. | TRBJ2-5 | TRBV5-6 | CASSLDPGETQYF
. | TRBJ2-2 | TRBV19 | CASSHPDTGELFF
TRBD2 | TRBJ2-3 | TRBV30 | CAWIGTSGSVFTDTQYF
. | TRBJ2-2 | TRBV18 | CASSPPRPNPGELFF
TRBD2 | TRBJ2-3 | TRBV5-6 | CASSSSGSPDTQYF
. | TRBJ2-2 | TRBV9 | CASSVGKGWGAGELFF
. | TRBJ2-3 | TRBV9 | CASSADWNTDTQYF
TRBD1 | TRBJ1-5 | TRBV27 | CASSPIQGPRYF
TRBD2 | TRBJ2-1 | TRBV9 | CASSPPSGSSYNEQFF
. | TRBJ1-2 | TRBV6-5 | CASSYGYGYTF
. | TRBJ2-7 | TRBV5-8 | CASSLGQGGFYEQYF
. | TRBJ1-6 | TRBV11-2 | CASSFTGPGDSPLHF
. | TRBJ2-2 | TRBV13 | CASSQFGSLNTGELFF
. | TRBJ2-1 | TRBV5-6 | CASSLRGTATYNEQFF
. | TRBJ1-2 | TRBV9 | CASSMTDYYGYTF
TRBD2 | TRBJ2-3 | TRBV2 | CASSGIPGLAGGNTDTQYF
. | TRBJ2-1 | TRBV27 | CASSLIGLAWNNEQFF
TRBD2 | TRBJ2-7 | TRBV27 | CASSYGGEGYEQYF
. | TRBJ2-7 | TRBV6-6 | CASVEGYEQYF
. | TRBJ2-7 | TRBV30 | CAWRRRGGTYEQYF
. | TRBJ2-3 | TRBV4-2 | CASSQDLGSTDTQYF
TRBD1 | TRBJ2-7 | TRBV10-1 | CASSRDRGPYEQYF
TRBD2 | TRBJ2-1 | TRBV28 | CASSPAGGGGAFNEQFF
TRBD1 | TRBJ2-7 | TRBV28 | CASSKGQGSYEQYF
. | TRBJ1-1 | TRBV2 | CASSNRGNLNTEAFF
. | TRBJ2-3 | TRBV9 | CASSVEVETGPDTQYF
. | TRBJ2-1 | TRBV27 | CASSARTGNEQFF
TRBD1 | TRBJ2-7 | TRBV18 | CASSLGQGRNYEQYF